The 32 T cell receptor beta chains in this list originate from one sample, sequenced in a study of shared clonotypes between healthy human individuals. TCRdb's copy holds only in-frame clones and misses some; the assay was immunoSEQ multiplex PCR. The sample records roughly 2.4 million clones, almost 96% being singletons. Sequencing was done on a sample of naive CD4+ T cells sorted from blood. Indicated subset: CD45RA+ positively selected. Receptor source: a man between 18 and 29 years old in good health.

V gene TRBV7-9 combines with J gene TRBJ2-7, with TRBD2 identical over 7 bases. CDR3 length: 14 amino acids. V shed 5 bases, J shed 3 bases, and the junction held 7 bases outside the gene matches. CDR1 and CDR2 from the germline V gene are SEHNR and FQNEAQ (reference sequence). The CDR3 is CASSPRLAHYEQYF. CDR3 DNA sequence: TGTGCCAGCAGCCCACGACTAGCCCACTACGAGCAGTACTTC. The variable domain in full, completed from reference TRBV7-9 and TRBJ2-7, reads DTGVSQNPRHKITKRGQNVTFRCDPISEHNRLYWYRQTLGQGPEFLTYFQNEAQLEKSRLLSDRFSAERPKGSFSTLEIQRTEQGDSAMYLCASSPRLAHYEQYFGPGTRLTVT.

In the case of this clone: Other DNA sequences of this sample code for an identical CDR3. CDR3 sequence: CASSPTRGTEAFF. Written as DNA, the CDR3 is TGTGCCAGCTCACCGACACGGGGCACTGAAGCTTTCTTT. The chain uses TRBV18 and TRBJ1-1; D remains ambiguous. CDR3 length equals 13 residues. The germline gives CDR1 KGHSH, CDR2 LQKENI. Trimming took 3 bases from V and 4 from J, leaving 9 bases between them. Together with reference TRBV18 and TRBJ1-1, the CDR3 gives the full variable domain: NAGVMQNPRHLVRRRGQEARLRCSPMKGHSHVYWYRQLPEEGLKFMVYLQKENIIDESGMPKERFSAEFPKEGPSILRIQQVVRGDSAAYFCASSPTRGTEAFFGQGTRLTVV.

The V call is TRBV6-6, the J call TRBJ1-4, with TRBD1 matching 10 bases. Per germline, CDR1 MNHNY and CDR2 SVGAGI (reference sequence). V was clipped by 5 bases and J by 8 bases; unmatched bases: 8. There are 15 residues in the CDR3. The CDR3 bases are TGTGCCAGCAGTCCAAGACAGGGGGCGGCGGAAAAACTGTTTTTT. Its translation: CASSPRQGAAEKLFF.

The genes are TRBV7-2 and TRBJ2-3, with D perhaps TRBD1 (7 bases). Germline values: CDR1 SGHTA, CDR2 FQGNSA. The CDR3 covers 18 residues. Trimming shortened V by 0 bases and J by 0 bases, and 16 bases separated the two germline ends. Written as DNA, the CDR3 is TGTGCCAGCAGCTTAGCACTGCGGCGGGACAGAAGCACAGATACGCAGTATTTT. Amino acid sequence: CASSLALRRDRSTDTQYF.

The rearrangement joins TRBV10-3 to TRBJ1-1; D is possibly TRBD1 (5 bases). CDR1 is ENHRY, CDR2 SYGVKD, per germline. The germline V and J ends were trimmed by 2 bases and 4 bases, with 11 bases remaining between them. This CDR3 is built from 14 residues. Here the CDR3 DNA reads TGTGCCATCAGTGAGGGGGGTATCGGCACTGAAGCTTTCTTT. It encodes CAISEGGIGTEAFF.

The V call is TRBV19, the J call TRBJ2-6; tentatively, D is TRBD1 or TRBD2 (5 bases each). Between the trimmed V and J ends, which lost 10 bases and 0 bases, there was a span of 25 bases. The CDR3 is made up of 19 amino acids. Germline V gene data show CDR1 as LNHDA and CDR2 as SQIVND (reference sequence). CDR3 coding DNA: TGTGCCACCGGCGTGGGGACCTCCGAGGGGTTCTCTGGGGCCAACGTCCTGACTTTC. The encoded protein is CATGVGTSEGFSGANVLTF.

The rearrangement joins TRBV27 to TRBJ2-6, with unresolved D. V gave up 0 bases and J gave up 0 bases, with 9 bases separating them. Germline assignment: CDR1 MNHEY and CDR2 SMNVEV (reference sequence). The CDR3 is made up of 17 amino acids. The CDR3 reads CASSLSAGVSGANVLTF. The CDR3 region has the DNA TGTGCCAGCAGTTTATCGGCAGGCGTCTCTGGGGCCAACGTCCTGACTTTC.

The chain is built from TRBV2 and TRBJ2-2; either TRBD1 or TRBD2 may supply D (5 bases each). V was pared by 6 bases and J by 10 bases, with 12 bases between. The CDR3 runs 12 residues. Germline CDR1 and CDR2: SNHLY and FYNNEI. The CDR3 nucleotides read TGTGCCAGCAGGGGACGGAGAGAGGAGCTGTTTTTT. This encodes CASRGRREELFF.

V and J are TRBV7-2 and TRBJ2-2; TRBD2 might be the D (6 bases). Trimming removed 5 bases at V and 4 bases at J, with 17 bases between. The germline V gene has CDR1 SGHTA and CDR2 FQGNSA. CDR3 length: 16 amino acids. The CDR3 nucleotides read TGTGCCAGCAGCCGGGGCGGCTTGGAGGGCACCGGGGAGCTGTTTTTT. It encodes CASSRGGLEGTGELFF.

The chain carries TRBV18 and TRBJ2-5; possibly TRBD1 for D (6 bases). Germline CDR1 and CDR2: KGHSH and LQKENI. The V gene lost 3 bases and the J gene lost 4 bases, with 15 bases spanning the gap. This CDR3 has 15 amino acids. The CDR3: CASSPSAGAGETQYF. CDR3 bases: TGTGCCAGCTCACCGAGCGCAGGGGCAGGAGAGACCCAGTACTTC.

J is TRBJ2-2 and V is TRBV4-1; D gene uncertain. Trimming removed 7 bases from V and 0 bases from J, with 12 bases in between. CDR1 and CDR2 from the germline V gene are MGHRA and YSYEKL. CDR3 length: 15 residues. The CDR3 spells CASTPHIANTGELFF. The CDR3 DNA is TGCGCCAGCACCCCTCACATAGCGAACACCGGGGAGCTGTTTTTT.

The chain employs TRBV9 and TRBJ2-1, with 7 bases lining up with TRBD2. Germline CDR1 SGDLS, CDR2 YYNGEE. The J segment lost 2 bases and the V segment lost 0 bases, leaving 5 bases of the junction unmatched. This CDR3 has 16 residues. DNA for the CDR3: TGTGCCAGCAGCGTAGAGGACCGGGGGGCCTACAATGAGCAGTTCTTC. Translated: CASSVEDRGAYNEQFF.

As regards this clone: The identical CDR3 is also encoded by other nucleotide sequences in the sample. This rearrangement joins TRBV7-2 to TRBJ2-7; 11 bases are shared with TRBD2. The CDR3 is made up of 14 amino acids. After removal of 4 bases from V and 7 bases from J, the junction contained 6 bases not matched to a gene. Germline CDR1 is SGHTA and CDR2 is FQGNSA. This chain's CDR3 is CASSSGLAGREQYF. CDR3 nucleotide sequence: TGTGCCAGCAGCTCCGGACTAGCGGGTCGAGAGCAGTACTTC.

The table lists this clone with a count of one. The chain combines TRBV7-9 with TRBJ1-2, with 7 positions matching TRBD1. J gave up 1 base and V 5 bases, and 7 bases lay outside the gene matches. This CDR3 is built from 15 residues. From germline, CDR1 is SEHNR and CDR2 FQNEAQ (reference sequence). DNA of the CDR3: TGTGCCAGCAGCCGACAGGGTGGGAATAACTATGGCTACACCTTC. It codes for CASSRQGGNNYGYTF.

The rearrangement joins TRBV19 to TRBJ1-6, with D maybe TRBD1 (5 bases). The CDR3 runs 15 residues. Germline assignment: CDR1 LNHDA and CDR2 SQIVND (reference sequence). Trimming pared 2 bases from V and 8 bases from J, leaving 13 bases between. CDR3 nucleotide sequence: TGTGCCAGTAGTATATCTGGGGCAATTGATTCACCCCTCCACTTT. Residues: CASSISGAIDSPLHF.

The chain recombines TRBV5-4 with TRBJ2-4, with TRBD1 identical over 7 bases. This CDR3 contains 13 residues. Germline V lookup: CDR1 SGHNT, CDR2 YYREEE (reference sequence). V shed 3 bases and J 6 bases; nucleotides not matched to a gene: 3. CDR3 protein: CASSSRGRNIQYF. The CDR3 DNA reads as TGTGCCAGCAGCTCTAGGGGGCGAAACATTCAGTACTTC.

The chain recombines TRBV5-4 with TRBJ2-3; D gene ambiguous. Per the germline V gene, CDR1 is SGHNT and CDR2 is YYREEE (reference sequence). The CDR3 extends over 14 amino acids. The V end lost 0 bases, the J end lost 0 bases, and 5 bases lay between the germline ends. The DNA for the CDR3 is TGTGCCAGCAGCTTGGTACAGAGCACAGATACGCAGTATTTT. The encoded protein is CASSLVQSTDTQYF.

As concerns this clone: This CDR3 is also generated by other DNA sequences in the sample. CDR3 sequence: CASSPQGAGEKLFF. The DNA of the CDR3 is TGTGCCAGCTCACCACAGGGGGCGGGTGAAAAACTGTTTTTT. The chain links TRBV18 to TRBJ1-4; 7 bases agree with TRBD1. CDR1 KGHSH and CDR2 LQKENI come from the germline V gene. This CDR3 comprises 14 residues. After removal of 1 base from V and 7 bases from J, the junction contained 3 bases not matched to a gene.

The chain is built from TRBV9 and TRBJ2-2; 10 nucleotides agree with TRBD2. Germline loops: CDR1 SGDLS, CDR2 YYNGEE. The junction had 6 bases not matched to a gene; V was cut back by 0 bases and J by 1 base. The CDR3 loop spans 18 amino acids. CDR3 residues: CASSVAGGLALNTGELFF. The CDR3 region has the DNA TGTGCCAGCAGCGTAGCGGGGGGACTAGCGTTGAACACCGGGGAGCTGTTTTTT.

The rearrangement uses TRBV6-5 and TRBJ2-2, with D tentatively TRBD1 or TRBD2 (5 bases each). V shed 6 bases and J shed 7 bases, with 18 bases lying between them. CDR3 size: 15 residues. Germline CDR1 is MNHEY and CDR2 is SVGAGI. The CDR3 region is CASRTGTQRNGELFF. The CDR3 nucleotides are TGTGCCAGCAGAACCGGGACCCAAAGGAACGGGGAGCTGTTTTTT.

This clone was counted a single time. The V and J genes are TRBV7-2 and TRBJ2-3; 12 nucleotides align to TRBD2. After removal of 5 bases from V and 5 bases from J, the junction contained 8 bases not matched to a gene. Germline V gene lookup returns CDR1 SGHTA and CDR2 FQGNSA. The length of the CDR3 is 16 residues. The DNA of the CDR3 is TGTGCCAGCAGCACTGGACTAGCGGGATACGGAGATACGCAGTATTTT. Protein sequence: CASSTGLAGYGDTQYF.

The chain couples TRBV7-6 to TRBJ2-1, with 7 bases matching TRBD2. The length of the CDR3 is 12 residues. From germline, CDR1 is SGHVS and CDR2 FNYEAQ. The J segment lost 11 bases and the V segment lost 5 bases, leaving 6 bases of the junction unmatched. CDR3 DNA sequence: TGTGCCAGCAGCCCGGCAGGGACTAAGCAGTTCTTC. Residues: CASSPAGTKQFF.

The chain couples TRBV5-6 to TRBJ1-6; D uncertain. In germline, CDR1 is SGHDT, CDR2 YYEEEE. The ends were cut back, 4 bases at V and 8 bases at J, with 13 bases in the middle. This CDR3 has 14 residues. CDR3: CASSLDFAYSPLHF. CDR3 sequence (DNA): TGTGCCAGCAGCCTTGACTTTGCTTATTCACCCCTCCACTTT.

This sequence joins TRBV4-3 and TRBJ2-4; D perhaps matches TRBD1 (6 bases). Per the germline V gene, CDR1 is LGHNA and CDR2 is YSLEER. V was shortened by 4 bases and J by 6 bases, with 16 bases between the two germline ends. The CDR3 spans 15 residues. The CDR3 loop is CASSRKHEGGNIQYF. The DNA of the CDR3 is TGCGCCAGCAGCCGAAAACACGAAGGGGGAAACATTCAGTACTTC.

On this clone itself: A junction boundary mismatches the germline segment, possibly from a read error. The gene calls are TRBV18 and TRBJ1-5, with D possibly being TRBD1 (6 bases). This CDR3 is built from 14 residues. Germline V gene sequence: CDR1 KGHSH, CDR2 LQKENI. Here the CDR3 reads CASSPQAGGEPQHF. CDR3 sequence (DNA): TGTGCCAGCTCCCCACAGGCGGGGGGCGAGCCCCAGCATTTT.

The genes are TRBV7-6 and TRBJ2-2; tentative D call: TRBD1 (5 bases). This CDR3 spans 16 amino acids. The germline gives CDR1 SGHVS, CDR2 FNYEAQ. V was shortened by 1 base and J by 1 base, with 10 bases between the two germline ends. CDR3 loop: CASSLVQGWNTGELFF. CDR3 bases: TGTGCCAGCAGCTTAGTTCAGGGTTGGAACACCGGGGAGCTGTTTTTT.

The chain's CDR3 is CASSPRGREGADTQYF. CDR3 sequence (DNA): TGTGCCAGCAGCCCAAGGGGGCGGGAGGGGGCAGATACGCAGTATTTT. The V and J genes are TRBV9 and TRBJ2-3, with 9 bases matching TRBD2. This CDR3 spans 16 amino acids. The V gene end was trimmed by 4 bases and the J gene end by 4 bases; junction bases not matched to a gene: 10. The germline V gene encodes CDR1 SGDLS and CDR2 YYNGEE.

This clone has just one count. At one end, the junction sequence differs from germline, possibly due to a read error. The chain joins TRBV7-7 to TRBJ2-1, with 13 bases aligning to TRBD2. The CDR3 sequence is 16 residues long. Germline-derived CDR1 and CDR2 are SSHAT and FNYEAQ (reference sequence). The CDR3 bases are TGTGCTAGCAGCTGGGGGCGGACTAGCGGGAGCAATGAGCAGTTCTTC. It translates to CASSWGRTSGSNEQFF.

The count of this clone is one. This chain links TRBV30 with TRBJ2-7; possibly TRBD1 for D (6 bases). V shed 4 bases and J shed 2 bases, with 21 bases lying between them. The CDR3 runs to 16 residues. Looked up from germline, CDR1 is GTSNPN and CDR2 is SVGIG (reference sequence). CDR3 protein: CAWKRGWTPGTYEQYF. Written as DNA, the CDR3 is TGTGCCTGGAAAAGGGGGTGGACACCTGGGACCTACGAGCAGTACTTC.

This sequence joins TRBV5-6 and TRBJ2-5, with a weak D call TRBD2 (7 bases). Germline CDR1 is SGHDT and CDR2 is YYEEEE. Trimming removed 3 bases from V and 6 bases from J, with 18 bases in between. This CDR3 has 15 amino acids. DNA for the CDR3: TGTGCCAGCAGCTGGGGGGGCCGCGAAATGAAGACCCAGTACTTC. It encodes CASSWGGREMKTQYF. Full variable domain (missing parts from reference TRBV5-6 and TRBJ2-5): DAGVTQSPTHLIKTRGQQVTLRCSPKSGHDTVSWYQQALGQGPQFIFQYYEEEERQRGNFPDRFSGHQFPNYSSELNVNALLLGDSALYLCASSWGGREMKTQYFGPGTRLLVL.

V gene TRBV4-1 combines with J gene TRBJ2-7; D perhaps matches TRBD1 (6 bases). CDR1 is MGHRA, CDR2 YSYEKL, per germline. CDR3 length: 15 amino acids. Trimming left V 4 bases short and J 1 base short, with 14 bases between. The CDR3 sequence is CASSRESQGSYEQYF. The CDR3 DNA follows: TGCGCCAGCAGCCGGGAATCACAGGGATCCTACGAGCAGTACTTC.

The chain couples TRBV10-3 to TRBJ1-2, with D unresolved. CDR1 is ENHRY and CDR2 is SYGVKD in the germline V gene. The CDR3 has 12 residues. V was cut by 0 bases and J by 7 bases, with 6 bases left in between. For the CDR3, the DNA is TGTGCCATCAGTGAGTCCGACGGTGGCTACACCTTC. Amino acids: CAISESDGGYTF.